This entry lists 2 T cell receptor beta chains sequenced from one sample in a study of blood T cell repertoires in COVID-19. TCRdb's copy holds only in-frame clones and misses some; the assay was immunoSEQ multiplex PCR. This table has approximately 100,000 clones, around 85% appearing once. The specimen was peripheral blood. All receptors come from a human donor in a cohort sampled during active COVID-19.

This clone was counted a few times. The CDR3 does not close with the conserved phenylalanine or tryptophan, likely indicating a read error. It is unclear where the CDR3 begins or ends on the DNA, so no DNA is shown, and the CDR3 is as TCRdb lists it. This chain links TRBV20-1 with TRBJ1-2. Germline CDR1 reads DFQATT; CDR2 reads SNEGSKA (reference sequence). The CDR3 region is 11 residues in length, termini included. This CDR3 is CSASREFLVQL.

Only a few counts were recorded for this clone. Within the sample, other DNA sequences also encode this same CDR3. This rearrangement joins TRBV2 to TRBJ2-3; D may be TRBD2 (5 bases). Trimming cost V 7 bases and J 3 bases, with 8 bases left between them. The CDR3 length is 12 residues. CDR1 SNHLY and CDR2 FYNNEI come from the germline V gene. CDR3 in DNA: TGTGCCAGCAACCTAGCTACAGATACGCAGTATTTT. Encoded protein: CASNLATDTQYF.